The T cell receptor (beta chain) described here comes from a study of cytomegalovirus exposure and HLA in healthy donors. As for this clone: Its antigen is unidentified.

Study conclusions and caveats: In vitro data verified a few CMV-associated chains as specific for CMV antigens. Despite most TCR sequences being rare, some public TCRs occurred in many donors. Listed as cytomegalovirus-associated were over 150 TCR beta chains.

Sequencing was performed with immunoSEQ multiplex PCR; in TCRdb, only in-frame clones are kept and a portion is missing. Among approximately 280,000 clones listed, 86% were seen once. V was shortened by 6 bases and J by 2 bases, with 14 bases between the two germline ends. Germline V gives CDR1 KGHSH, CDR2 LQKENI. There are 15 residues in the CDR3. Material: PBMCs. The chain links TRBV18 to TRBJ2-1, with D tentatively TRBD1 (5 bases). This TCR was recovered from a woman younger than 30 in good health and CMV-seronegative. The CDR3 sequence is CASSAGPPTYNEQFF. CDR3 bases: TGTGCCAGCTCGGCAGGGCCCCCCACCTACAATGAGCAGTTCTTC.